Listed below are T cell receptor beta chains from one sample, sequenced in a study of blood T cell repertoires in COVID-19. The data were produced by immunoSEQ multiplex PCR, yet TCRdb's version contains in-frame clones alone and is incomplete. Of about 270,000 clones in the sample, 81% were seen once. Sequenced material: peripheral blood. The receptors originated from a woman aged 55-75 years with active or convalescent COVID-19. CDR3s include the opening cysteine and the closing phenylalanine or tryptophan. The D gene is left open where the match is weak. Size is stated for part of the rows, as once, few or many counts, or as a class when the clone is expanded.

CDR3aa	CDR3nt	d_gene	abundance	j_gene	len	v_gene
CASSVRWEFNEQFF	TGTGCCAGCAGCGTAAGATGGGAGTTCAATGAGCAGTTCTTC	.	.	TRBJ2-1	14	TRBV9
CASSPPGGSPLHF	TGTGCCAGCAGCCCACCGGGGGGGTCACCCCTCCACTTT	.	.	TRBJ1-6	13	TRBV3-1/TRBV3-2
CASSLIGSTGELFF	TGTGCCAGCAGCTTAATCGGGTCGACCGGGGAGCTGTTTTTT	.	.	TRBJ2-2	14	TRBV7-3
CASSFTMSNTGELFF	TGTGCCAGCAGCTTCACTATGTCGAACACCGGGGAGCTGTTTTTT	.	once	TRBJ2-2	15	TRBV7-6
CASSEQVLGQPQHF	TGTGCCAGCTCGGAACAGGTCCTTGGTCAGCCCCAGCATTTT	.	.	TRBJ1-5	14	TRBV6-5
CASSFRGPHTEAFF	TGTGCCAGCAGTTTCAGGGGCCCCCACACTGAAGCTTTCTTT	.	few	TRBJ1-1	14	TRBV28
CAISDPDSNYGYTF	TGTGCCATCAGTGACCCCGACAGTAACTATGGCTACACCTTC	.	many	TRBJ1-2	14	TRBV10-3
CASSLGTGLGYDYGYTF	TGTGCCAGCAGCTTAGGGACAGGGCTCGGGTACGACTATGGCTACACCTTC	TRBD1	.	TRBJ1-2	17	TRBV7-9
CASSAPRPPGGRGDEQYF	TGTGCCAGCAGCGCCCCCCGACCGCCGGGGGGCCGAGGGGACGAGCAGTACTTC	.	.	TRBJ2-7	18	TRBV9
CASSFRGRGKQETQYF	TGTGCCAGCAGCTTTAGAGGACGGGGGAAACAAGAGACCCAGTACTTC	.	.	TRBJ2-5	16	TRBV7-3
CASRSGAPNTEAFF	TGTGCCAGCAGGAGCGGGGCCCCGAACACTGAAGCTTTCTTT	.	.	TRBJ1-1	14	TRBV27
CASSVDGGSPYGYTF	TGTGCCAGCAGCGTAGATGGGGGGTCCCCCTATGGCTACACCTTC	.	.	TRBJ1-2	15	TRBV9
CASSETGGSGYGYTF	TGTGCCAGCAGCGAAACGGGGGGGTCGGGCTATGGCTACACCTTC	.	once	TRBJ1-2	15	TRBV7-2
CASSRKQTEYGYTF	TGTGCCAGCAGCCGCAAACAGACCGAATATGGCTACACCTTC	.	.	TRBJ1-2	14	TRBV14
CASKGQGLTNEKLFF	TGTGCCAGCAAGGGACAGGGGCTCACTAATGAAAAACTGTTTTTT	TRBD1	once	TRBJ1-4	15	TRBV6-5
CASSPTVPSSGNTIYF	TGTGCCAGCTCACCCACGGTCCCTAGCTCTGGAAACACCATATATTTT	.	once	TRBJ1-3	16	TRBV18
CASSPYTDTQYF	TGTGCCAGCAGTCCGTACACAGATACGCAGTATTTT	.	.	TRBJ2-3	12	TRBV6-2/TRBV6-3
CASSQGPGRAEAFF	TGCGCCAGCAGCCAAGGTCCAGGGAGGGCTGAAGCTTTCTTT	.	.	TRBJ1-1	14	TRBV4-1
CASSFSRAINQPQHF	TGTGCCAGCAGCTTCTCCAGGGCCATCAATCAGCCCCAGCATTTT	.	.	TRBJ1-5	15	TRBV7-2
CASSFLAGGGNTGELFF	TGCGCCAGCAGCTTTCTAGCGGGGGGCGGAAACACCGGGGAGCTGTTTTTT	TRBD2	.	TRBJ2-2	17	TRBV5-1
CASSQVQGPHTGELFF	TGCGCCAGCAGCCAGGTACAGGGACCTCACACCGGGGAGCTGTTTTTT	.	.	TRBJ2-2	16	TRBV4-3
CASSPRQGSASPLHF	TGTGCCAGCAGCCCGAGACAGGGGTCAGCTTCACCCCTCCACTTT	TRBD1	.	TRBJ1-6	15	TRBV14
CASSFSVRNTEAFF	TGTGCCAGCAGCTTTTCCGTCAGGAACACTGAAGCTTTCTTT	.	few	TRBJ1-1	14	TRBV11-2
CASSERQVPQGIQYF	TGTGCCAGCAGCGAAAGACAGGTCCCTCAGGGCATTCAGTACTTC	.	.	TRBJ2-4	15	TRBV9
CAWSVQYSPLHF	TGTGCCTGGAGTGTACAATATTCACCCCTCCACTTT	.	.	TRBJ1-6	12	TRBV30
CASSLEGGLKEQYF	TGCGCCAGCAGCTTGGAGGGGGGGCTCAAGGAGCAGTACTTC	.	once	TRBJ2-7	14	TRBV5-1
CASSQDMSGGNTGELFF	TGCGCCAGCAGCCAAGATATGTCGGGAGGTAACACCGGGGAGCTGTTTTTT	TRBD2	.	TRBJ2-2	17	TRBV4-3
CASSFGQHSPLHF	TGTGCCAGCAGTTTCGGACAGCATTCACCCCTCCACTTT	.	.	TRBJ1-6	13	TRBV28
CAWSLAGSNQPQHF	TGTGCCTGGAGCCTGGCGGGCTCCAATCAGCCCCAGCATTTT	.	.	TRBJ1-5	14	TRBV30
CASSRTGNQPQHF	TGTGCCAGCAGCAGGACAGGGAATCAGCCCCAGCATTTT	TRBD1	.	TRBJ1-5	13	TRBV7-2
CASSYDRGELFF	TGTGCCAGCAGTTATGACAGGGGGGAGCTGTTTTTT	.	.	TRBJ2-2	12	TRBV6-5
CASSVSTGWQTQYF	TGTGCCAGCAGCGTCTCGACAGGGTGGCAGACCCAGTACTTC	TRBD1	few	TRBJ2-5	14	TRBV5-5
CASKGRQGNQPQHF	TGTGCCAGCAAAGGTCGGCAGGGGAATCAGCCCCAGCATTTT	.	.	TRBJ1-5	14	TRBV6-5
CASSFTPRGGPNIQYF	TGTGCCAGCAGCTTTACACCGAGGGGGGGGCCGAACATTCAGTACTTC	.	.	TRBJ2-4	16	TRBV11-2
CASSVGDSGGYTF	TGTGCCAGCAGCGTAGGGGACAGCGGCGGCTACACCTTC	TRBD1	.	TRBJ1-2	13	TRBV9
CASSLVGGREQYF	TGTGCCAGCAGCTTAGTGGGGGGTCGCGAGCAGTACTTC	.	.	TRBJ2-7	13	TRBV7-8
CSVEVLREQYF	TGCAGCGTTGAAGTTCTACGGGAGCAGTACTTC	.	.	TRBJ2-7	11	TRBV29-1
CASGFTRTGQYF	TGTGCCAGCGGTTTCACTCGGACAGGGCAGTACTTC	TRBD1	.	TRBJ2-7	12	TRBV12-3/TRBV12-4
CASSGHRGMSGELFF	TGTGCCAGCAGTGGCCACAGGGGGATGTCCGGGGAGCTGTTTTTT	TRBD1	.	TRBJ2-2	15	TRBV2
CAWSPFPGRDNGYTF	TGTGCCTGGAGTCCCTTCCCCGGCAGGGACAATGGCTACACCTTC	.	.	TRBJ1-2	15	TRBV30
CASSAGFRTGAYEQYF	TGTGCCAGCAGCGCTGGATTTAGGACGGGAGCCTACGAGCAGTACTTC	.	few	TRBJ2-7	16	TRBV9
CASSLGGVNTEAFF	TGCGCCAGCAGCTTGGGCGGAGTGAACACTGAAGCTTTCTTT	.	.	TRBJ1-1	14	TRBV5-1
CATSRDPQGFEQYF	TGTGCCACCAGCAGAGATCCCCAGGGGTTTGAGCAGTACTTC	.	.	TRBJ2-7	14	TRBV15
CASSLGLAGSTDTQYF	TGTGCTAGCAGCTTAGGACTAGCGGGTAGCACAGATACGCAGTATTTT	TRBD2	.	TRBJ2-3	16	TRBV7-7
CASSPRSVRAGGQLNEQFF	TGCGCCAGCTCTCCAAGATCGGTCCGGGCGGGGGGACAATTGAATGAGCAGTTCTTC	TRBD2	.	TRBJ2-1	19	TRBV4-1
CASSHYQQTEYGYTF	TGCGCCAGCAGCCACTACCAGCAGACAGAGTATGGCTACACCTTC	.	.	TRBJ1-2	15	TRBV4-3
CASSLRGTGSVGYGYTF	TGTGCCAGCAGCCTCCGAGGGACAGGGAGCGTTGGTTATGGCTACACCTTC	TRBD1	.	TRBJ1-2	17	TRBV3-1/TRBV3-2
CASSPRDSLLDEQFF	TGTGCCAGCAGTCCCCGAGACAGCCTTTTGGATGAGCAGTTCTTC	.	.	TRBJ2-1	15	TRBV27
CAWSGDRDYGYTF	TGTGCCTGGAGTGGGGACAGGGACTATGGCTACACCTTC	TRBD1	.	TRBJ1-2	13	TRBV30
CASSIGPPFKGSSYNEQFF	TGTGCCAGTAGTATAGGACCCCCATTTAAGGGGTCCTCCTACAATGAGCAGTTCTTC	.	.	TRBJ2-1	19	TRBV19
CAWNPGGNQPQHF	TGTGCCTGGAATCCAGGCGGCAATCAGCCCCAGCATTTT	.	few	TRBJ1-5	13	TRBV30
CASSEIRQGRTEAFF	TGTGCCAGCAGTGAGATTAGACAGGGTAGAACTGAAGCTTTCTTT	TRBD1	.	TRBJ1-1	15	TRBV2
CASNRGTSGDGEQFF	TGTGCCAGTAATAGGGGGACTAGCGGGGACGGTGAGCAGTTCTTC	TRBD2	.	TRBJ2-1	15	TRBV19
CASSLQGASGNTIYF	TGTGCCAGCAGCTTACAGGGGGCATCTGGAAACACCATATATTTT	TRBD1	few	TRBJ1-3	15	TRBV5-4
CATSSSVTSDTQYF	TGTGCCACCAGCTCTAGCGTTACTTCAGATACGCAGTATTTT	.	.	TRBJ2-3	14	TRBV24-1
CSVNFGGAGETQYF	TGCAGCGTTAACTTCGGGGGGGCCGGAGAGACCCAGTACTTC	TRBD2	.	TRBJ2-5	14	TRBV29-1
CASRGRVVDYGYTF	TGTGCCAGTAGGGGCAGAGTCGTGGACTATGGCTACACCTTC	.	few	TRBJ1-2	14	TRBV19
CASSPAGGGLFF	TGTGCCAGCAGCCCGGCTGGGGGGGGACTGTTTTTT	.	.	TRBJ1-4	12	TRBV6-5